One and the same sample provided the 24 T cell receptor beta chains below, sequenced in a study of OX40 agonist ivuxolimab in advanced cancers. Only in-frame clones appear in the TCRdb table, and some are missing; sequencing was by immunoSEQ multiplex PCR. The sample has nearly 65,000 clones, around 90% seen once. Specimen: CD4+ or CD8+ T cells sorted from blood, collected in a trial of the OX40 agonist ivuxolimab. These receptors came from an adult with an advanced solid tumor such as melanoma, head and neck, liver or kidney cancer.

The rearrangement links TRBV9 to TRBJ1-2, with a tentative D call TRBD1 (6 bases). Germline V CDR1 and CDR2: SGDLS, YYNGEE. Trimming pared 3 bases from V and 4 bases from J, leaving 16 bases between. The length of the CDR3 is 15 residues. The CDR3 here is CASSAPRGGGYGYTF. CDR3 coding DNA: TGTGCCAGCAGCGCCCCACGGGGGGGCGGCTATGGCTACACCTTC.

The gene calls are TRBV18 and TRBJ2-3; no firm D call. CDR1 and CDR2 (germline): KGHSH, LQKENI. The CDR3 runs 16 residues. V lost 3 bases and J lost 0, with 13 bases in between. The CDR3 sequence is CASSPLLVTSTDTQYF. The DNA for the CDR3 is TGTGCCAGCTCACCTTTACTCGTAACTAGCACAGATACGCAGTATTTT.

The CDR3 protein is CASSLRDMTSYEQYF. DNA of the CDR3: TGCGCCAGCAGCCTCCGGGACATGACCTCCTACGAGCAGTACTTC. The gene calls are TRBV4-1 and TRBJ2-7; D perhaps matches TRBD1 (6 bases). Trimming took off 4 bases at V and 0 bases at J, with 13 bases between the two ends. The germline CDR1 and CDR2 sequences are MGHRA and YSYEKL. The CDR3 runs 15 residues.

The genes are TRBV29-1 and TRBJ1-1, with D possibly TRBD1 on 6 matching bases. Germline V gene sequence: CDR1 SQVTM, CDR2 ANQGSEA. V was trimmed by 3 bases and J by 4 bases, leaving 12 bases between them. The CDR3 sequence is 13 residues long. CDR3 nucleotide sequence: TGCAGCGTTGACGTAGGACAGATCACTGAAGCTTTCTTT. Translated, it gives CSVDVGQITEAFF.

This chain connects TRBV4-1 to TRBJ2-7; no reliable D call. V dropped 1 base and J dropped 4 bases, with 11 bases sitting between them. The germline gives CDR1 MGHRA, CDR2 YSYEKL. The CDR3 length is 14 residues. The CDR3 loop reads CASSQGKGPYEQYF. The DNA of the CDR3 is TGCGCCAGCAGCCAAGGAAAAGGGCCGTACGAGCAGTACTTC.

The chain combines TRBV5-4 with TRBJ2-2; 7 nucleotides line up with TRBD1. The junction had 3 bases not matched to a gene; V was cut back by 0 bases and J by 1 base. The length of the CDR3 is 16 residues. Germline V CDR1 and CDR2: SGHNT, YYREEE (reference sequence). CDR3 sequence reads: CASSLDYRGNTGELFF. CDR3 nucleotides: TGTGCCAGCAGCTTGGATTACAGGGGGAACACCGGGGAGCTGTTTTTT.

This clone was seen just once. The chain recombines TRBV7-9 with TRBJ2-1, with 16 bases matching TRBD2. This CDR3 is built from 17 residues. With 6 bases clipped from V and 9 bases from J, the junction kept 11 bases outside the gene matches. The germline V gene encodes CDR1 SEHNR and CDR2 FQNEAQ (reference sequence). The CDR3 sequence: CASRGTGTSGGASEQFF. In DNA, the CDR3 is TGTGCCAGCAGGGGCACCGGGACTAGCGGGGGGGCCAGTGAGCAGTTCTTC.

This rearrangement joins TRBV10-3 to TRBJ2-4; D is tentatively TRBD1 or TRBD2 (5 bases each). Trimming pared 3 bases from V and 1 base from J, leaving 7 bases between. Germline values: CDR1 ENHRY, CDR2 SYGVKD. The CDR3 length is 14 residues. CDR3 coding DNA: TGTGCCATCAGTGAAGAGGGGGCCAAAAACATTCAGTACTTC. Amino acid sequence: CAISEEGAKNIQYF.

The rearrangement joins TRBV5-1 to TRBJ2-1, with 8 bases that match TRBD2. The V gene end was trimmed by 4 bases and the J gene end by 1 base; junction bases not matched to a gene: 16. This CDR3 is built from 19 residues. Per the germline V gene, CDR1 is SGHRS and CDR2 is YFSETQ. The CDR3 DNA reads as TGCGCCAGCAGCCCCCTCGGGGATAGCGGGACTTGGTCCTACAATGAGCAGTTCTTC. Its translation is CASSPLGDSGTWSYNEQFF.

This clone was picked up a small number of times. V and J are TRBV7-9 and TRBJ2-1, with 12 bases lining up with TRBD1. The CDR3 is 16 amino acids. Trimming cost V 5 bases and J 11 bases; bases outside gene matches: 13. Germline CDR1 is SEHNR and CDR2 is FQNEAQ (reference sequence). The chain's CDR3 is CASSPTGTGGLRKQFF. CDR3 coding DNA: TGTGCCAGCAGCCCGACCGGGACAGGGGGCTTAAGGAAGCAGTTCTTC.

In this sample, this clone is medium-sized. The chain joins TRBV4-1 to TRBJ1-5; 8 bases agree with TRBD1. V trimming: 1 base; J trimming: 6 bases; junction bases outside the gene matches: 5. The CDR3 length is 15 residues. The germline gives CDR1 MGHRA, CDR2 YSYEKL. The CDR3: CASSQVQGAGQPQHF. In DNA, the CDR3 is TGCGCCAGCAGCCAAGTGCAGGGGGCCGGTCAGCCCCAGCATTTT.

This clone occurred once. The chain couples TRBV13 to TRBJ2-1; D not certain. Per germline, CDR1 PRHDT and CDR2 FYEKMQ (reference sequence). This CDR3 has 12 amino acids. V dropped 2 bases and J dropped 4 bases, with 3 bases sitting between them. CDR3 DNA sequence: TGTGCCAGCAGCTTATTGTACAATGAGCAGTTCTTC. This encodes CASSLLYNEQFF.

The V and J genes are TRBV28 and TRBJ1-1, with TRBD1 as a possible D gene (6 bases). CDR3 length equals 15 residues. Trimming stripped 4 bases from V and 0 bases from J, with 12 bases between. Germline values: CDR1 MDHEN, CDR2 SYDVKM. The DNA for the CDR3 is TGTGCCAGCAGTTCCCGGGGACAATTGAACACTGAAGCTTTCTTT. It yields the protein CASSSRGQLNTEAFF.

The chain carries TRBV7-9 and TRBJ1-1; 7 nucleotides match TRBD1. Looked up from germline, CDR1 is SEHNR and CDR2 is FQNEAQ (reference sequence). The ends lost 4 bases at V and 0 bases at J; junction bases unmatched: 11. The CDR3 runs 17 residues. The CDR3, as DNA: TGTGCCAGCAGCTCCGCACCGAGGACAGGAATGAACACTGAAGCTTTCTTT. Translation: CASSSAPRTGMNTEAFF.

CDR3 coding DNA: TGCGCCAGCAGCCAAGAGGGTGTGAGCGGGAGAATATACGAGCAGTACTTC. Amino acids: CASSQEGVSGRIYEQYF. The V call is TRBV4-3, the J call TRBJ2-7; TRBD2 matches at 8 bases. V lost 0 bases, J lost 4 bases, and 11 bases stayed unmatched. CDR1 is LGHNA and CDR2 is YSLEER in the germline V gene. This CDR3 spans 17 amino acids.

The rearrangement uses TRBV4-1 and TRBJ2-7; 7 bases match TRBD2. V lost 8 bases, J lost 4 bases, and 8 bases stayed unmatched. The CDR3 has 13 residues. Per germline, CDR1 MGHRA and CDR2 YSYEKL. The CDR3 reads CASGVGGSYEQYF. CDR3 coding DNA: TGCGCCAGCGGCGTGGGCGGGAGTTACGAGCAGTACTTC.

The CDR3 DNA reads TGCAGCGTTGAGATTGCGGGACTAGCGGGGCCGATGGACCAGTTCTTC. Its protein product is CSVEIAGLAGPMDQFF. V and J are TRBV29-1 and TRBJ2-1; the match to TRBD2 covers 13 bases. Germline loops: CDR1 SQVTM, CDR2 ANQGSEA. The CDR3 runs to 16 residues. The J segment lost 13 bases and the V segment lost 3 bases, leaving 15 bases of the junction unmatched.

The rearrangement links TRBV2 to TRBJ1-1, with 9 bases identical to TRBD1. Per germline, CDR1 SNHLY and CDR2 FYNNEI. V dropped 9 bases and J dropped 3; count of bases not matched to a gene: 17. CDR3 length: 17 residues. The CDR3 DNA is TGTGCCAGAATCAAGTTCACAGGGGGCGCTCGGGACACTGAAGCTTTCTTT. Translating it yields CARIKFTGGARDTEAFF.

The rearrangement links TRBV5-8 to TRBJ1-2; D remains ambiguous. V lost 4 bases to trimming and J lost 3 bases, with 4 bases between them. The CDR3 consists of 11 residues. CDR1 and CDR2 from the germline V gene are SGHTS and YDEGEE. The CDR3, as DNA: TGTGCCAGCAGCCCGGACTATGGCTACACCTTC. Translated: CASSPDYGYTF.

The gene calls are TRBV28 and TRBJ2-3; 12 bases line up with TRBD2. Germline CDR1 and CDR2: MDHEN and SYDVKM. V lost 4 bases and J lost 6; bases outside the gene matches: 20. The CDR3 consists of 20 residues. The CDR3 DNA follows: TGTGCCAGCAGTTCCCAACTACCCTCTAGCGGGGGGGCCTCCTCCGATACGCAGTATTTT. Amino acid sequence: CASSSQLPSSGGASSDTQYF.

The chain couples TRBV4-3 to TRBJ2-7; D is undetermined. The length of the CDR3 is 14 residues. Trimming cost V 0 bases and J 0 bases, with 6 bases left between them. The germline gives CDR1 LGHNA, CDR2 YSLEER. CDR3 protein: CASSQDSNSYEQYF. CDR3 DNA: TGCGCCAGCAGCCAAGATAGCAACTCCTACGAGCAGTACTTC.

The chain joins TRBV19 to TRBJ2-1, with D unclear. The CDR3 has 14 amino acids. V was pared by 3 bases and J by 0 bases, with 6 bases between. Germline lookup yields CDR1 LNHDA and CDR2 SQIVND (reference sequence). CDR3 loop: CASSIASSYNEQFF. DNA for the CDR3: TGTGCCAGTAGTATCGCGAGCTCCTACAATGAGCAGTTCTTC.

The J gene is TRBJ1-1, the V gene TRBV30, with D unclear. CDR1 is GTSNPN and CDR2 is SVGIG in the germline V gene (reference sequence). V was clipped by 3 bases and J by 1 base, with 9 bases between them. The CDR3 loop spans 13 amino acids. CDR3 nucleotide sequence: TGTGCCTGGAGCTTTACAGCGAACACTGAAGCTTTCTTT. It translates to CAWSFTANTEAFF. The variable domain in full, with the rest retrieved from reference TRBV30 and TRBJ1-1, is SQTIHQWPATLVQPVGSPLSLECTVEGTSNPNLYWYRQAAGRGLQLLFYSVGIGQISSEVPQNLSASRPQDRQFILSSKKLLLSDSGFYLCAWSFTANTEAFFGQGTRLTVV.

The chain joins TRBV4-3 to TRBJ2-7; D not certain. This CDR3 contains 14 residues. V was pared by 0 bases and J by 1 base, with 7 bases between. Germline lookup yields CDR1 LGHNA and CDR2 YSLEER. The CDR3 protein is CASSQDSASYEQYF. The CDR3 DNA is TGCGCCAGCAGCCAAGACAGCGCATCCTACGAGCAGTACTTC.